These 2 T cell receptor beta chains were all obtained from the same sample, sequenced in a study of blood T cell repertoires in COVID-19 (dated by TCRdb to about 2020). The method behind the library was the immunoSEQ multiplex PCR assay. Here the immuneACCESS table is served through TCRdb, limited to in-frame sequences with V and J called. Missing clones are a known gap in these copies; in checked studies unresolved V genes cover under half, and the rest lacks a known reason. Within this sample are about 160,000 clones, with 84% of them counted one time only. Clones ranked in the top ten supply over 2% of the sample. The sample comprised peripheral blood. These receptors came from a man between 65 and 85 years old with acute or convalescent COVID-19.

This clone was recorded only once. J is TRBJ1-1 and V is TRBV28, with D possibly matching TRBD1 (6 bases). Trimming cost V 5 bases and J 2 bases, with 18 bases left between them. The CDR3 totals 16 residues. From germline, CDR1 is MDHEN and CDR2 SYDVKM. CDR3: CASSKLGQIGNTEAFF. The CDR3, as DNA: TGTGCCAGCAGTAAACTAGGACAGATCGGAAACACTGAAGCTTTCTTT. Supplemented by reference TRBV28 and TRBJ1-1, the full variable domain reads DVKVTQSSRYLVKRTGEKVFLECVQDMDHENMFWYRQDPGLGLRLIYFSYDVKMKEKGDIPEGYSVSREKKERFSLILESASTNQTSMYLCASSKLGQIGNTEAFFGQGTRLTVV.

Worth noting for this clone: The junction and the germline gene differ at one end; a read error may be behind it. CDR3 region: CASSSGTAHF. The CDR3 DNA is TGTGCCAGCAGCTCCGGGACAGCCCACTTC. The gene calls are TRBV27 and TRBJ1-2; 7 bases agree with TRBD1. Germline CDR1 MNHEY, CDR2 SMNVEV (reference sequence). The CDR3 is 10 amino acids.